One T cell receptor beta chain is described in this entry. As yet, its antigen is unknown. This sample was included in a study of shared clonotypes between healthy human individuals. On the study more broadly: A couple of female and three male donors aged 18 to 49 were enrolled.

General observations from the study: In this cohort, only blood was sampled, and tissue repertoires likely differ.

The CDR3 has 11 amino acids. The trim removed 3 bases at V and 6 bases at J, leaving 0 bases unmatched. The V gene's germline CDR1 is SQVTM and CDR2 ANQGSEA. Authors' analysis steps: As immunoSEQ supplied junction-only sequences (without quality scores), filtering differed. TCRdb's table, derived via immunoSEQ multiplex PCR, lists solely in-frame clones and lacks some. That table supplies the V and J calls and clone size; D and trimming were determined from the DNA. This table holds around 500,000 clones, 70% to 80% found once. The receptor comes from a woman in her thirties or forties in good health. Some clones in this sample may be carry-over from other donors' samples. The V call is TRBV29-1, the J call TRBJ2-3, with 7 bases matching TRBD2. The sample consisted of PBMCs. CDR3 nucleotides: TGCAGCGTTGAGGGGGGGGATACGCAGTATTTT. Translated: CSVEGGDTQYF.